The 27 T cell receptor beta chains below all came from one sample that was sequenced in a study of shared clonotypes between healthy human individuals. Libraries were prepared by immunoSEQ multiplex PCR; TCRdb keeps only in-frame clonotypes and omits some of them. The data show 2.5 million or so clones, around 90% seen once. The material sequenced was naive CD4+ T cells sorted from blood. Noted subset: CD45RA+ positively selected. The receptors here all came from a man younger than 35 in good health.

V gene TRBV5-1 combines with J gene TRBJ2-7, with D possibly TRBD1 on 5 matching bases. Trimming shortened V by 4 bases and J by 4 bases, and 24 bases separated the two germline ends. The CDR3 extends over 17 amino acids. Per germline, CDR1 SGHRS and CDR2 YFSETQ. In DNA, the CDR3 is TGCGCCAGCAGCCCGGTCCCAGGGTATCCAAATGGGTACGAGCAGTACTTC. This sequence encodes CASSPVPGYPNGYEQYF.

This clone was observed a single time. The chain links TRBV6-1 to TRBJ2-2; no definite D call. The CDR3 covers 11 residues. V shed 9 bases and J shed 9 bases, with 11 bases lying between them. The germline V gene has CDR1 MNHNS and CDR2 SASEGT. The CDR3 coding sequence is TGTGCCAGACTGGAAGGGAGGGAGCTGTTTTTT. Residues: CARLEGRELFF.

This rearrangement joins TRBV11-2 to TRBJ1-2; no definite D call. The length of the CDR3 is 13 residues. Germline loops: CDR1 SGHAT, CDR2 FQNNGV. V lost 1 base and J 4 bases, leaving 7 bases between the germline ends. CDR3 sequence: CASSLGSVYGYTF. CDR3 sequence (DNA): TGTGCCAGCAGCTTAGGTTCAGTCTATGGCTACACCTTC.

This chain connects TRBV28 to TRBJ2-7, with D maybe TRBD1 (6 bases). V was clipped by 6 bases and J by 0 bases, with 15 bases between them. This CDR3 comprises 15 residues. Germline CDR1 is MDHEN and CDR2 is SYDVKM. CDR3 region: CASRPPQGNSYEQYF. CDR3 bases: TGTGCCAGCAGGCCTCCGCAGGGGAACTCCTACGAGCAGTACTTC.

Details on this clone: Other DNA sequences within the sample encode an identical CDR3. The rearrangement links TRBV2 to TRBJ1-5, with 7 bases that match TRBD1. V lost 4 bases, J lost 2 bases, and 5 bases stayed unmatched. Germline assignment: CDR1 SNHLY and CDR2 FYNNEI. The CDR3 sequence is 15 residues long. Written as DNA, the CDR3 is TGTGCCAGCAGTGGCCAGGGGGTGGGCAATCAGCCCCAGCATTTT. Its protein is CASSGQGVGNQPQHF.

CDR3 region: CASSVGPELEQYF. The CDR3 DNA sequence: TGTGCCAGCAGTGTCGGGCCCGAGTTGGAGCAGTACTTC. The chain combines TRBV2 with TRBJ2-7; D unclear. CDR3 length: 13 residues. Germline loops: CDR1 SNHLY, CDR2 FYNNEI. Trimming removed 4 bases from V and 7 bases from J, with 14 bases in between.

The chain couples TRBV25-1 to TRBJ2-1, with 11 nucleotides matching TRBD2. CDR1 is MGHDK, CDR2 SYGVNS, per germline. The CDR3 length is 18 residues. The V segment lost 1 base and the J segment 4 bases; nucleotides outside the gene matches: 9. CDR3 residues: CASSESGLAGGRYNEQFF. The CDR3 bases are TGTGCCAGCAGTGAATCTGGGCTAGCGGGGGGACGTTACAATGAGCAGTTCTTC. Variable domain in full (rest from reference TRBV25-1 and TRBJ2-1): EADIYQTPRYLVIGTGKKITLECSQTMGHDKMYWYQQDPGMELHLIHYSYGVNSTEKGDLSSESTVSRIRTEHFPLTLESARPSHTSQYLCASSESGLAGGRYNEQFFGPGTRLTVL.

The V call is TRBV6-5, the J call TRBJ1-1; a possible D gene is TRBD1 (6 bases). The length of the CDR3 is 13 residues. V shed 2 bases and J shed 9 bases, with 13 bases lying between them. CDR1 MNHEY and CDR2 SVGAGI come from the germline V gene. CDR3 DNA sequence: TGTGCCAGCAGTTACACAACAGGGTACCAAGCTTTCTTT. Translating it yields CASSYTTGYQAFF.

A single count supports this clone. This CDR3 reads CASSLVPGTGLYEQYF. The CDR3 coding sequence is TGTGCCAGCAGTTTGGTCCCCGGGACAGGTCTCTACGAGCAGTACTTC. The V call is TRBV28, the J call TRBJ2-7; 8 bases are a match to TRBD1. The CDR3 has 16 amino acids. V was pared by 3 bases and J by 3 bases, with 10 bases of the junction left unmatched. From germline, CDR1 is MDHEN and CDR2 SYDVKM.

V and J are TRBV5-4 and TRBJ1-2; 9 bases are shared with TRBD1. After removal of 4 bases from V and 4 bases from J, the junction contained 8 bases not matched to a gene. The CDR3 spans 15 residues. CDR1 is SGHNT, CDR2 YYREEE, per germline (reference sequence). Here the CDR3 DNA reads TGTGCCAGCAGCCCCGGACAGGGGAGCCTCTATGGCTACACCTTC. Protein product: CASSPGQGSLYGYTF. Together with reference TRBV5-4 and TRBJ1-2, the CDR3 gives the full variable domain: ETGVTQSPTHLIKTRGQQVTLRCSSQSGHNTVSWYQQALGQGPQFIFQYYREEENGRGNFPPRFSGLQFPNYSSELNVNALELDDSALYLCASSPGQGSLYGYTFGSGTRLTVV.

This chain joins TRBV6-5 and TRBJ1-1, with D uncertain. This CDR3 has 15 amino acids. Trimming stripped 0 bases from V and 1 base from J, with 9 bases between. Germline V lookup: CDR1 MNHEY, CDR2 SVGAGI. Here the CDR3 DNA reads TGTGCCAGCAGTTACTCCTCAAGGCCGAACACTGAAGCTTTCTTT. The encoded protein is CASSYSSRPNTEAFF.

The rearrangement uses TRBV13 and TRBJ2-5, with D unresolved. Germline V gene lookup returns CDR1 PRHDT and CDR2 FYEKMQ (reference sequence). Trimming removed 4 bases from V and 5 bases from J, with 8 bases in between. CDR3 length: 12 amino acids. For the CDR3, the DNA is TGTGCCAGCAGCTCGCCTGTGGAGACCCAGTACTTC. It is translated as CASSSPVETQYF.

DNA for the CDR3: TGTGCCAGCAGCTTAGATCCGATAGCGGGAGATGAGCAGTTCTTC. Protein sequence: CASSLDPIAGDEQFF. This chain joins TRBV11-2 and TRBJ2-1; 9 positions agree with TRBD2. In germline, CDR1 is SGHAT, CDR2 FQNNGV. The J segment lost 8 bases and the V segment lost 0 bases, leaving 5 bases of the junction unmatched. The CDR3 consists of 15 residues.

A remark on this clone: Within the sample, other DNA sequences also encode this same CDR3. The chain uses TRBV5-1 and TRBJ2-3; D may be TRBD1 (6 bases). Between the trimmed V and J ends, which lost 0 bases and 1 base, there was a span of 9 bases. CDR3 length: 15 amino acids. CDR1 and CDR2 from the germline V gene are SGHRS and YFSETQ. This CDR3 is CASSLDAGGTDTQYF. CDR3 bases: TGCGCCAGCAGCTTGGATGCAGGGGGCACAGATACGCAGTATTTT.

This rearrangement joins TRBV7-2 to TRBJ2-5; D unclear. Germline lookup yields CDR1 SGHTA and CDR2 FQGNSA. The CDR3 covers 13 residues. V was shortened by 3 bases and J by 2 bases, with 7 bases between the two germline ends. CDR3 amino acids: CASSLYGQETQYF. The DNA of the CDR3 is TGTGCCAGCAGCTTGTACGGACAAGAGACCCAGTACTTC.

This chain's CDR3 is CASSGTLGGNQPQHF. The CDR3 DNA follows: TGTGCCAGTAGTGGGACCTTAGGGGGCAATCAGCCCCAGCATTTT. The V call is TRBV19, the J call TRBJ1-5; tentatively, D is TRBD1 (5 bases). The V end lost 5 bases, the J end lost 2 bases, and 13 bases lay between the germline ends. CDR3 length: 15 amino acids. Germline lookup yields CDR1 LNHDA and CDR2 SQIVND (reference sequence). Filled out from reference TRBV19 and TRBJ1-5, the complete variable domain reads DGGITQSPKYLFRKEGQNVTLSCEQNLNHDAMYWYRQDPGQGLRLIYYSQIVNDFQKGDIAEGYSVSREKKESFPLTVTSAQKNPTAFYLCASSGTLGGNQPQHFGDGTRLSIL.

The chain carries TRBV27 and TRBJ2-1; D possibly matches TRBD1 or TRBD2 (5 bases each). CDR3 length equals 18 residues. V was cut by 2 bases and J by 2 bases, with 19 bases left in between. Germline CDR1 reads MNHEY; CDR2 reads SMNVEV (reference sequence). The CDR3 nucleotides read TGTGCCAGCAGTTTAGGGACCGGTGTGGGAAGCCCCTACAATGAGCAGTTCTTC. The encoded protein is CASSLGTGVGSPYNEQFF.

V gene TRBV10-2 combines with J gene TRBJ1-1; TRBD1 might be the D (5 bases). V was shortened by 6 bases and J by 3 bases, with 11 bases between the two germline ends. The CDR3 length is 13 residues. CDR1 and CDR2 from the germline V gene are WSHSY and SAAADI. CDR3 region: CASSWGRDTEAFF. In DNA, the CDR3 is TGCGCCAGCAGCTGGGGACGGGACACTGAAGCTTTCTTT.

The rearrangement links TRBV7-9 to TRBJ1-1; D ambiguous. CDR1 is SEHNR, CDR2 FQNEAQ, per germline (reference sequence). Deletions cut 5 bases from V and 0 bases from J, with 10 bases between. The CDR3 is 14 amino acids. CDR3 in DNA: TGTGCCAGCAGCCCCCATCGAGTGAACACTGAAGCTTTCTTT. This sequence encodes CASSPHRVNTEAFF.

This clone was picked up a small number of times. The rearrangement joins TRBV11-2 to TRBJ1-6; D gene ambiguous. The CDR3 has 17 amino acids. The germline V gene has CDR1 SGHAT and CDR2 FQNNGV. V was cut by 1 base and J by 10 bases, with 20 bases left in between. The CDR3 DNA sequence: TGTGCCAGCAGCTTAGGGGCGTATAGTAACCTGAGGTCACCCCTCCACTTT. Amino acids: CASSLGAYSNLRSPLHF. The complete variable domain, with remaining parts taken from reference TRBV11-2 and TRBJ1-6, reads EAGVAQSPRYKIIEKRQSVAFWCNPISGHATLYWYQQILGQGPKLLIQFQNNGVVDDSQLPKDRFSAERLKGVDSTLKIQPAKLEDSAVYLCASSLGAYSNLRSPLHFGNGTRLTVT.

Details on this clone: Other nucleotide sequences in the sample specify the same CDR3. The chain recombines TRBV4-1 with TRBJ2-1; D not certain. Trimming removed 0 bases from V and 3 bases from J, with 9 bases in between. The CDR3 extends over 15 amino acids. Per germline, CDR1 MGHRA and CDR2 YSYEKL. DNA for the CDR3: TGCGCCAGCAGCCAAGATGTACCTAACTACAATGAGCAGTTCTTC. Translating gives CASSQDVPNYNEQFF.

The chain employs TRBV7-3 and TRBJ2-3; D unresolved. V was cut by 0 bases and J by 10 bases, with 17 bases left in between. Looked up from germline, CDR1 is SGHTA and CDR2 is FQGTGA. The length of the CDR3 is 15 residues. The CDR3 region is CASSLTSTSSVPQYF. CDR3 nucleotides: TGTGCCAGCAGCTTAACCTCCACCAGCTCAGTGCCGCAGTATTTT.

This chain links TRBV30 with TRBJ1-2; 10 positions agree with TRBD1. Trimming cost V 3 bases and J 7 bases; bases outside gene matches: 8. Germline CDR1 and CDR2: GTSNPN and SVGIG (reference sequence). The length of the CDR3 is 14 residues. The CDR3 region is CAWSLRQGAGGYTF. CDR3 nucleotide sequence: TGTGCCTGGAGCCTTCGACAGGGGGCGGGTGGCTACACCTTC.

In regard to this clone: Other DNA sequences in the sample encode the same CDR3. CDR3 amino acids: CASSPSQGTGELFF. CDR3 coding DNA: TGTGCCAGCTCACCCTCCCAAGGAACCGGGGAGCTGTTTTTT. The V call is TRBV18, the J call TRBJ2-2; no firm D call. CDR3 length: 14 residues. The germline gives CDR1 KGHSH, CDR2 LQKENI. The ends were cut back, 3 bases at V and 5 bases at J, with 10 bases in the middle.

The chain joins TRBV6-6 to TRBJ2-7; 8 positions match TRBD1. Germline assignment: CDR1 MNHNY and CDR2 SVGAGI (reference sequence). V lost 6 bases and J lost 3; bases outside the gene matches: 10. This CDR3 is 15 amino acids long. CDR3 in amino acids: CASSPEDRVYYEQYF. The CDR3 nucleotides read TGTGCCAGCAGCCCCGAGGACAGGGTGTACTACGAGCAGTACTTC.

The count of this clone is one. The chain has TRBV9 and TRBJ1-1; no reliable D call. The CDR3 totals 15 residues. Per germline, CDR1 SGDLS and CDR2 YYNGEE. Trimming removed 4 bases at V and 4 bases at J, with 17 bases between. The CDR3 DNA reads as TGTGCCAGCAGCACAAGTAGTCGGGTTCCCACTGAAGCTTTCTTT. It specifies CASSTSSRVPTEAFF.

This chain uses TRBV4-1 with TRBJ2-2; 7 bases are shared with TRBD2. The CDR3 extends over 15 amino acids. With V trimmed by 7 bases and J by 1 base, 6 bases remained unmatched. CDR1 and CDR2 (germline): MGHRA, YSYEKL. CDR3 nucleotides: TGCGCCAGCACCTACTCGGGAGGGAACACCGGGGAGCTGTTTTTT. Translated: CASTYSGGNTGELFF.